The rows below give T cell receptor beta chains drawn from one sample of a study of T-cell reconstitution after alpha-beta-depleted transplantation in children. TCRdb itself ran the PCR reads through MiXCR, one entry per CDR3 protein. In the table there are a few hundred thousand distinct CDR3 sequences, over 9.5% of which are singletons. The sequenced sample was PBMCs from the stem cell graft donor, obtained from the stem cell graft. All receptors come from a human donor who donated a stem cell graft to a child with SCID. Each CDR3 is given without its conserved first and last residue. Each record gives: J gene, V gene, D gene, CDR3 protein. A D gene is named only where the DNA matches it firmly.

TRBJ2-1 | TRBV14 | - | ASSQGRHNEQF
TRBJ1-5 | TRBV3-1 | - | ASSQGRRNQPQH
TRBJ2-3 | TRBV5-6 | - | ASSRPLIGGPTDTQY
TRBJ2-2 | TRBV9 | - | ASSRVGGTGELF
TRBJ2-3 | TRBV27 | TRBD2 | ASSFEGLAVDTQY
TRBJ2-2 | TRBV15 | - | ATSRTENTGELF
TRBJ2-5 | TRBV20-1 | TRBD1 | SARDAGEGGESQETQY
TRBJ2-3 | TRBV5-1 | - | ASSPENGVYTDTQY
TRBJ2-4 | TRBV15 | - | ATSTGGTLAKNIQY
TRBJ2-3 | TRBV4-3 | - | ASSQGGITDTQY
TRBJ1-6 | TRBV12-3/TRBV12-4 | - | ASSLDLSSPLH
TRBJ1-6 | TRBV6-5 | - | ASSYSPQGHNSPLH
TRBJ1-2 | TRBV20-1 | - | SARGGYT
TRBJ2-7 | TRBV27 | - | ASSLSGRGGRDSYEQY
TRBJ2-1 | TRBV5-1 | - | ASSEGLRNLARYNEQF
TRBJ2-5 | TRBV20-1 | - | SASRAQQETQY
TRBJ2-7 | TRBV20-1 | TRBD1 | SARAPGQGGEQY
TRBJ2-1 | TRBV20-1 | TRBD1 | SARYARTGENEQF
TRBJ2-7 | TRBV9 | TRBD2 | ASSVGLAGAHEQY
TRBJ2-7 | TRBV7-8 | - | ASSFSISYEQY
TRBJ1-1 | TRBV5-5 | - | ASSTAGTSDNEAF
TRBJ2-3 | TRBV20-1 | - | SAIIGTDTQY
TRBJ1-1 | TRBV3-1 | TRBD1 | ASSPPTGAEAF
TRBJ1-1 | TRBV12-3/TRBV12-4 | TRBD1 | ASSATGAGNTEAF
TRBJ1-5 | TRBV2 | - | ASSRESNQPQH
TRBJ2-5 | TRBV7-2 | TRBD2 | ASSSRTSGQETQY
TRBJ2-3 | TRBV20-1 | TRBD2 | SASSGRGSTDTQY
TRBJ1-5 | TRBV20-1 | - | SASGNNQPQH
TRBJ1-2 | TRBV4-3 | - | ASSHRAVWSGRFGYT
TRBJ2-2 | TRBV28 | TRBD2 | ASRMRLAANTGELF
TRBJ2-2 | TRBV7-8 | - | ASSLRGAPPELF
TRBJ2-7 | TRBV20-1 | - | SAGGVGASSSYEQY
TRBJ2-7 | TRBV5-1 | - | ASSLMNTPLEEQY
TRBJ2-2 | TRBV5-1 | - | ASSLDSRHTGELF
TRBJ1-4 | TRBV5-5 | - | ASSLSASRGEKLF
TRBJ2-1 | TRBV7-2 | TRBD2 | ASSLEAGAHNEQF
TRBJ2-3 | TRBV11-2 | - | ASSYVDTQY
TRBJ1-4 | TRBV5-6 | TRBD1 | ASNSQGDREEKLF
TRBJ1-2 | TRBV7-2 | - | ASSLRAQGYYGYT
TRBJ1-3 | TRBV5-1 | - | ASSFDRSLGNTIY
TRBJ1-1 | TRBV5-1 | TRBD1 | ASSFEGANTEAF
TRBJ2-1 | TRBV11-1 | TRBD1 | ASSFTGADEQF
TRBJ2-3 | TRBV6-5 | - | ASSYRGGDTQY